This TCR beta chain appears in the sequencing data of a study of T cell responses to AZD1222 COVID-19 vaccine. Points on this clone: What it binds is not known.

Whole-study results and caveats: At 160-218 and 743-854, vaccine-associated CD4 TCRs were dominant, and they spanned spike.

Produced via immunoSEQ multiplex PCR; TCRdb's table is partial and in-frame only. The sample carries about 140,000 clones, nearly 95% recorded once. The CDR3 loop spans 14 amino acids. Germline V gene data show CDR1 as MDHEN and CDR2 as SYDVKM. V was pared by 2 bases and J by 7 bases, with 12 bases between. Specimen: peripheral blood, collected 28 days after the second AZD1222 dose. V usage is TRBV28 and J usage is TRBJ1-5; the D gene is possibly TRBD1 (5 bases). This clonotype originated in an adult who received the AZD1222 COVID-19 vaccine. Here the CDR3 reads CASSLVQGRQPQHF. In nucleotides, the CDR3 is TGTGCCAGCAGTTTAGTCCAGGGCCGGCAGCCCCAGCATTTT.